This T cell receptor (beta chain) is drawn from a study of T cells in Graves' hyperthyroidism and ophthalmopathy. The investigators amplified TCR beta CDR3 regions from RNA transcripts. The TCR CDR3 was amplified in a first-round RT-PCR using the HTBI primer set. TCRdb independently ran MiXCR on the multiplex PCR reads; one entry per CDR3 protein. Altogether about 260,000 distinct CDR3 sequences are present, about 17% being singletons, with the ten largest covering about 29%. This clonotype was counted between two and nine times. Trimming cost V 6 bases and J 7 bases, with 30 bases left between them. Germline-derived CDR1 and CDR2 are LNHDA and SQIVND (reference sequence). This CDR3 region has 18 residues.

This receptor was identified in a young woman with Graves' ophthalmopathy. The specimen sequenced was blood. The chain is built from TRBV19 and TRBJ1-1; D is perhaps TRBD1 (5 bases). The DNA for the CDR3 is TGTGCCAGTAGCCGCCCCCCCCCCGGGACCTACCAGCGAGGTGAAGCTTTCTTT. Its translation is CASSRPPPGTYQRGEAFF.